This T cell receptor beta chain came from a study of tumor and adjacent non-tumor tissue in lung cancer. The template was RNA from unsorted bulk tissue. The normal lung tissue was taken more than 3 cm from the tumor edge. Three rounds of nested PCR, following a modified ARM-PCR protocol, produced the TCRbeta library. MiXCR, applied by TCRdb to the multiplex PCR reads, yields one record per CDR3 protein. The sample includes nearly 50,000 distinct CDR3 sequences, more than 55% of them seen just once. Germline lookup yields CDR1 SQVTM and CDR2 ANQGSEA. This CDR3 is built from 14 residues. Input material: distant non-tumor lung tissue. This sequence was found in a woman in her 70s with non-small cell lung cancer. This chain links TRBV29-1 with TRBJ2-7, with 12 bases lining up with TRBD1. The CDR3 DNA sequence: TGCAACGCTGACACCGGGACAGGGGGCGACGAGCAGTACTTC. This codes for CNADTGTGGDEQYF.